This TCR beta chain was obtained from a study of cytotoxic CD8 clonotypes in ibrutinib-treated CLL. The method was immunoSEQ multiplex PCR; TCRdb's version includes in-frame clones alone and lacks a portion of them. The sample consists of 60,000 to 75,000 clones, less than 95% of them appearing once. Germline CDR1 reads WSHSY; CDR2 reads SAAADI. V was pared by 4 bases and J by 2 bases, with 18 bases between. This CDR3 has 16 residues. As to this clone: Its antigen is not identified.

General study findings and limits: Public clonotypes, found uncommonly, either contracted or stayed stable on treatment. Clonality at baseline surpassed age-matched healthy donors and tracked circulating CD8+ T-cell counts.

This specimen was PBMCs, taken after 12 months of ibrutinib treatment. This sequence originates from a human donor with chronic lymphocytic leukemia. The chain employs TRBV10-2 and TRBJ2-7, with D possibly matching TRBD2 (6 bases). The CDR3 region is CASSVRPGLYAYEQYF. The CDR3 DNA reads as TGCGCCAGCAGTGTCCGCCCTGGACTATACGCCTACGAGCAGTACTTC.